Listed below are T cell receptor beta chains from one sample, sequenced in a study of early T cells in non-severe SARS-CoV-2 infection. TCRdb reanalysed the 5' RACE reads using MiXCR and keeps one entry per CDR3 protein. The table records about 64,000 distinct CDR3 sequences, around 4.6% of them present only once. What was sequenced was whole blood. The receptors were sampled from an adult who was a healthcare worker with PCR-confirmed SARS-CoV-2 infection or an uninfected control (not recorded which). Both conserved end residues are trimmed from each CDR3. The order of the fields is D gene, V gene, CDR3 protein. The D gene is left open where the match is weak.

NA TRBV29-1 SVDLAVLTDTQY
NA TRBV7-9 ASSPAVLILGEKLF
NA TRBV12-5 ASGTGGGQKAF
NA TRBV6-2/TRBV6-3 ASSPRPPDTQY
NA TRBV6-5 ASSYNPDTDTQY
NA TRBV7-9 ASSSTHTDSSYEQY
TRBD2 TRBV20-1 SASSLTSGNNEQF
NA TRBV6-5 ASISVDTQY
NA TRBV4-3 ASSRDRWTEAF
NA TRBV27 ASSLSLGSQAF
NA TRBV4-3 ASSQGSSSTDTQY
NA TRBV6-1 ASSVGHTRNSPLH
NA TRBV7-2 ASSLGPDNEQF
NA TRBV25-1 ASRIQGLADTQY
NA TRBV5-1 ASSAVLGASTDTQY
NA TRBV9 ASSQGISSSGNTIY
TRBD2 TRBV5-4 ASSSSGRRNEQF
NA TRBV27 ASRASTDTQY
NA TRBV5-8 ASPTRGPSTDTQY
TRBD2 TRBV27 ASSMLGTSVTDTQY
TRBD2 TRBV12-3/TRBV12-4 ASSLGPAGGTDTQY
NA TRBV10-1 ASSTDYNEQF
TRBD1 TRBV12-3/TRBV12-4 ASSKGALDIQY
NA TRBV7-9 ASSRQQHGNYGYT
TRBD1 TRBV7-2 ASSQRTGGTDNEQF